The 2 T cell receptor beta chains below were found in one sample sequenced in a study of blood T cell repertoires in COVID-19. Clones were read by immunoSEQ multiplex PCR, and TCRdb kept only the in-frame ones, dropping some. The sample yields 250,000 to 350,000 clones, around 90% seen once. The sequenced sample consisted of PBMCs or T cells enriched from blood (not recorded which). All receptors come from a man aged 60-69 years who had recovered from COVID-19.

V gene TRBV7-9 combines with J gene TRBJ2-1; 8 nucleotides line up with TRBD2. Trimming removed 5 bases from V and 8 bases from J; junction bases left unmatched: 14. The CDR3 runs 16 residues. Germline-derived CDR1 and CDR2 are SEHNR and FQNEAQ (reference sequence). The CDR3 spells CASSPGGRGAVDEQFF. The DNA for the CDR3 is TGTGCCAGCAGCCCCGGGGGGCGGGGGGCGGTGGATGAGCAGTTCTTC.

Here the CDR3 DNA reads TGCGCCAGCAGCCAAGCCTTCAGGGTGAACACTGAAGCTTTCTTT. Protein product: CASSQAFRVNTEAFF. The J gene is TRBJ1-1, the V gene TRBV4-1; D may be TRBD1 (5 bases). V was cut by 1 base and J by 0 bases, with 9 bases left in between. The germline V gene has CDR1 MGHRA and CDR2 YSYEKL. The CDR3 is 15 amino acids.